This TCR beta chain stems from a study of CD8 T cells in cerebrospinal fluid in Alzheimer's disease (dated by TCRdb to the early 2020s). Background on the whole study: The study assessed CSF T cell clonal expansion with two single-cell approaches: plate-based nested PCR sequencing and droplet-based sequencing. The study examined whether cerebrospinal fluid from healthy elderly individuals and from patients with neurodegenerative disease contained clonally expanded T cells. In the droplet-based CSF analysis comparing patients with controls, there were about nine healthy controls (10,876 cells) and about nine patients with MCI or Alzheimer's disease (approximately 10,000 cells). The CSF gene-expression analysis, which included patients with Parkinson's disease, covered a total of roughly 25 samples.

None of the participants had acute infectious disease, and every participant was in good physical condition. For droplet-based sequencing, live CSF cells were sorted with a live/dead marker. CSF was obtained by lumbar puncture, and immune cells were pelleted by centrifugation at 300g. Each CSF sample was examined for red blood cells, and any sample with blood contamination was excluded. CSF cells were cryopreserved by placing the cells in freezing medium, freezing the cells overnight at -80 degrees C, and then storing the cells in liquid nitrogen. Before analysis, CSF samples were stored for less than six months. Libraries were built with 10x single-cell sequencing. CSF cells were profiled with 10X Genomics single-cell V(D)J and 5' gene-expression libraries. CSF single-cell TCR libraries were sequenced on an Illumina NextSeq550. In the original analysis: After V(D)J reads were mapped to the vdj-GRCh38 alts ensemble 2.0.0 reference, the Cell Ranger vdj pipeline was used to analyse the reads. A clonotype was defined as a group of cell barcodes sharing the same set of productive CDR3 nucleotide sequences. To link clonality with transcriptional profiles, clonotype information was incorporated into Seurat v3.0 gene-expression metadata. Exclusion was applied to CSF cells with more than 1,800 genes, more than 7,500 UMIs or more than 10% mitochondrial reads. To identify TCRs with known antigen specificity, CDR3-beta sequences were compared against VDJdb. Only TCRs with complete alpha and beta chains were included in the network analysis of clone sharing, which used the R package qgraph. TCRdb reprocessed the reads; each CDR3 protein sequence makes one entry, and DNA is unavailable. TCRdb's processing, not the authors' own work, is the source of the V and J calls. The sample's own table lists about 1,100 distinct CDR3 sequences. The ten largest clones add up to 8% of the sample.

In the germline V gene, CDR1 corresponds to KGHSH and CDR2 to LQKENI. Reading from cysteine to phenylalanine, the CDR3 counts 16 amino acids. No DNA is listed. Its frequency places this clonotype as medium-sized (0.01 to 0.1%); no count is recorded. Its target antigen remains unknown. The paper as a whole reports these results and caveats: It was cautioned by the authors that a causal link between EBV and Alzheimer's disease is not established by the detection of EBV-specific TCRs in CSF. The EBV-specific clones were neither the most highly expanded clones nor enriched among patients. The overall clonality comparison included only samples with detectable clones (11 healthy, 5 MCI, 5 AD, 6 PD). Compared with controls, patients with MCI or Alzheimer's disease had a higher percentage of their CSF TCRs made up by the single largest clone. When the data were pooled, 4 of 6 Alzheimer's patients but only 1 of 10 healthy subjects had a highly expanded clone, defined as one making up at least 3% of TCRs.

The clonotype was recovered from a human donor in good health. The sequencing sample was made of cerebrospinal fluid. The rearrangement combines TRBV18 with TRBJ2-1; TCRdb outputs TRBD2, but without DNA this stays unchecked. CDR3 sequence: CASSLISAGGYNEQFF.